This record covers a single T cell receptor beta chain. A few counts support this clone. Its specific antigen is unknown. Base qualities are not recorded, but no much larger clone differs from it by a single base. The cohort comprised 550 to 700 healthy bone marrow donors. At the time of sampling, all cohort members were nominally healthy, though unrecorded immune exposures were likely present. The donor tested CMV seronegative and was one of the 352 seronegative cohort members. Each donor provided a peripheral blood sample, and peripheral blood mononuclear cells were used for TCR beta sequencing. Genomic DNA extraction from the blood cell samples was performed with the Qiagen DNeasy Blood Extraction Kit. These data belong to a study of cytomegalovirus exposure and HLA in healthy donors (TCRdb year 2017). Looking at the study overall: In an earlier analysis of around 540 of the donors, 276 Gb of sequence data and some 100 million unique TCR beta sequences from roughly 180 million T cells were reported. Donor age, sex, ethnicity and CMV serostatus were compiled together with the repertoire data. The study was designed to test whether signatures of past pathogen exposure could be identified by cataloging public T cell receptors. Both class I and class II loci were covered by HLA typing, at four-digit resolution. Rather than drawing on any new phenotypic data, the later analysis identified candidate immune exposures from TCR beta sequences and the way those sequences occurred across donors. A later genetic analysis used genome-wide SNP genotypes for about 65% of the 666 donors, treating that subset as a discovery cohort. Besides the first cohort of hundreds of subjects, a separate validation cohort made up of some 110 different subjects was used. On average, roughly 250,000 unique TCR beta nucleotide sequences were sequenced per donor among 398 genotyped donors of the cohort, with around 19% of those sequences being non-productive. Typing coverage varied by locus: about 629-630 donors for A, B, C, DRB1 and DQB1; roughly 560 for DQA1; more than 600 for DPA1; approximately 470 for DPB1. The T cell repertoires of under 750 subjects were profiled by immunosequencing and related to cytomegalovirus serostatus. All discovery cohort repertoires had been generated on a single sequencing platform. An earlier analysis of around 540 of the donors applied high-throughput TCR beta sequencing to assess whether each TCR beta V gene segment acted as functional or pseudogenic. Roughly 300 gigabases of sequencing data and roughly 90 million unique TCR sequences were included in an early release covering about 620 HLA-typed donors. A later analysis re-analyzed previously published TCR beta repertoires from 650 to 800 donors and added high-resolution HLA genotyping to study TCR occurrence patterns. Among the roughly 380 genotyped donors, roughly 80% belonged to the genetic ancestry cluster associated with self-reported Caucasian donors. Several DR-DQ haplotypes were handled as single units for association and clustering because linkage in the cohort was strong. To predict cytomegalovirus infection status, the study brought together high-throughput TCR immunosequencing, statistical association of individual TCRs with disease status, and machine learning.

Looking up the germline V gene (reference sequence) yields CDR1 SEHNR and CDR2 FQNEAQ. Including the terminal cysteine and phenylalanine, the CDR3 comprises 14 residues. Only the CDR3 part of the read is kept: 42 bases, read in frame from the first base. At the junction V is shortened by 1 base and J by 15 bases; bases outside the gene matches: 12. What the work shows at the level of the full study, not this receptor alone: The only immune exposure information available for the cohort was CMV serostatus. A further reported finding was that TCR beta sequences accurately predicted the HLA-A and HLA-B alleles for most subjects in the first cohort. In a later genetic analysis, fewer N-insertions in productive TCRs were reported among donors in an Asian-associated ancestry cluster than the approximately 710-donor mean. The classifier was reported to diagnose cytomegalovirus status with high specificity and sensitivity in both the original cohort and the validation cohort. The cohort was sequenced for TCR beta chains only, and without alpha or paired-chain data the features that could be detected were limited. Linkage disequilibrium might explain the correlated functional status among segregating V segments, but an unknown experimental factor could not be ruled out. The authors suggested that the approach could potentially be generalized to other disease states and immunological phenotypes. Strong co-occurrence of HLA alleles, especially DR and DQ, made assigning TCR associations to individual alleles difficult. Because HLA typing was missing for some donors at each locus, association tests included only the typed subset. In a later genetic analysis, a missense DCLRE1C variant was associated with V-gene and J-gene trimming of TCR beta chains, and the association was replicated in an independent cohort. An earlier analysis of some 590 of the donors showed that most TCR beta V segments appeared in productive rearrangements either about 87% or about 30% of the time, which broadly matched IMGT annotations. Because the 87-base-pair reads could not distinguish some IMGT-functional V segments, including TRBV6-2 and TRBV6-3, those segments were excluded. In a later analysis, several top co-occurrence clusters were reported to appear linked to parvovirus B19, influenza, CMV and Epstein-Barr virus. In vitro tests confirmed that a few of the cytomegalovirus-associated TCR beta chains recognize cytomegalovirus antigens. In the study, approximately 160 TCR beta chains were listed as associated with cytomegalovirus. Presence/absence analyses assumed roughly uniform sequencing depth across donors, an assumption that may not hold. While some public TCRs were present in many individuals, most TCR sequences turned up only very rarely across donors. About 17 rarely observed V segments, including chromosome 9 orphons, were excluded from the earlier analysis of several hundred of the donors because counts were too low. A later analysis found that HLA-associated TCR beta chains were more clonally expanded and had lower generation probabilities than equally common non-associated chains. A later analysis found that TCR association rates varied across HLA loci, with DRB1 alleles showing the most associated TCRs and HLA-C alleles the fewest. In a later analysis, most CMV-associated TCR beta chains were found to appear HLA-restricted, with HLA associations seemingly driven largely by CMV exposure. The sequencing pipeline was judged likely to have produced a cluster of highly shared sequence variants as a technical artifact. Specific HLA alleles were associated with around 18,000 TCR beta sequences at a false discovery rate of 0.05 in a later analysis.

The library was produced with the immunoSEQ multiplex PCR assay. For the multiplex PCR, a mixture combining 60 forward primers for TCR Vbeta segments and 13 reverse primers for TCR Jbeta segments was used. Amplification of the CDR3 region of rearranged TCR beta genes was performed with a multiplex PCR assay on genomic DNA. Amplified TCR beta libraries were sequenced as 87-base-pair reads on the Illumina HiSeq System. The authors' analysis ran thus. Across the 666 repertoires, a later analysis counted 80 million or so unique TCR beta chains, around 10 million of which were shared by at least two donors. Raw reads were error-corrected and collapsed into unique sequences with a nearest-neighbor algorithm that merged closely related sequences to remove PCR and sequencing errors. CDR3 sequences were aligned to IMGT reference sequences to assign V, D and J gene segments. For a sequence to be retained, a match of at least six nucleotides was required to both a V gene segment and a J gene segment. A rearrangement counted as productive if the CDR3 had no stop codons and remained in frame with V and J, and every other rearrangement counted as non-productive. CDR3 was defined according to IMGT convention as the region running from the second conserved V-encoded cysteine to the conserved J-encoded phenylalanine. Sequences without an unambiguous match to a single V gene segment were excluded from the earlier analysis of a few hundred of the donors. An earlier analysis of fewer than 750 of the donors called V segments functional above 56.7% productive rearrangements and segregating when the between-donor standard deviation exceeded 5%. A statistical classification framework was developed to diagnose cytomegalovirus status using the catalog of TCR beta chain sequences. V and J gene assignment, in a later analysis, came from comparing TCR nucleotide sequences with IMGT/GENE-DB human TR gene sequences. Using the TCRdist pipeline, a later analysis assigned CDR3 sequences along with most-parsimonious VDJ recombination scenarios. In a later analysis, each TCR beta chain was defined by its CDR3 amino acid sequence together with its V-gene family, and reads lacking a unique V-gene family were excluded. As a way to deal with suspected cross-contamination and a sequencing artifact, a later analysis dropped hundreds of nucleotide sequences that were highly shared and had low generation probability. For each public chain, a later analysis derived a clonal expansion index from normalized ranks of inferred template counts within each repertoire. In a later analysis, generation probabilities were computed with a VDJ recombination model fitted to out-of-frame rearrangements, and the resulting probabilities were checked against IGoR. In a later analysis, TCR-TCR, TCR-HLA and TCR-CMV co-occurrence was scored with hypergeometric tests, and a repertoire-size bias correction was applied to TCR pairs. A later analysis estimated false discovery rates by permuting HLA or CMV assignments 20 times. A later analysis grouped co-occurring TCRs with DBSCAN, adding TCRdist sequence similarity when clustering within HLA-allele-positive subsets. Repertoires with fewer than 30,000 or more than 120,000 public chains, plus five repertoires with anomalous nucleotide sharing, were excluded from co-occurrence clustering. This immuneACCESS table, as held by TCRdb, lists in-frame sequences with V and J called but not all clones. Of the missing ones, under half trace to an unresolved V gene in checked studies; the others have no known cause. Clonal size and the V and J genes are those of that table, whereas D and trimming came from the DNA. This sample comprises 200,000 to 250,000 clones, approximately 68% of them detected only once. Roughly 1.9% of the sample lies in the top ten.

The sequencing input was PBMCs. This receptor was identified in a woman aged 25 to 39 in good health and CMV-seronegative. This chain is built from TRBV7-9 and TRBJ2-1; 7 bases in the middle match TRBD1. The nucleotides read TGTGCCAGCAGCTTAGTGGGGACAGTTGAAAGGGGGTTCTTC. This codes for CASSLVGTVERGFF. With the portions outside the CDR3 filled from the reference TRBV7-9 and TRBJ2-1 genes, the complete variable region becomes DTGVSQNPRHKITKRGQNVTFRCDPISEHNRLYWYRQTLGQGPEFLTYFQNEAQLEKSRLLSDRFSAERPKGSFSTLEIQRTEQGDSAMYLCASSLVGTVERGFFGPGTRLTVL.